What follows are 14 T cell receptor beta chains derived from one specimen sequenced in a study of blood T cell repertoires in COVID-19. Data came from immunoSEQ multiplex PCR; TCRdb stores just in-frame clones and leaves some out. This repertoire shows roughly 250,000 clones, about nine tenths found once; its top ten account for 2.3%. What was sequenced was PBMCs or T cells enriched from blood (not recorded which). Receptors originate from a woman between 40 and 55 years old with acute COVID-19.

The genes are TRBV18 and TRBJ2-7; 7 nucleotides line up with TRBD2. The CDR3 spans 13 residues. V lost 1 base and J lost 6; bases outside the gene matches: 3. Germline V gives CDR1 KGHSH, CDR2 LQKENI. The CDR3 loop reads CASSPLASGEQYF. In DNA, the CDR3 is TGTGCCAGCTCACCACTGGCTAGCGGCGAGCAGTACTTC.

This clone turned up a few times. This chain links TRBV7-2 with TRBJ1-3; D is unclear. The germline V gene has CDR1 SGHTA and CDR2 FQGNSA. Trimming cost V 1 base and J 9 bases, with 7 bases left between them. The CDR3 runs to 12 residues. The CDR3 sequence: CASSLDRGTIYF. The DNA for the CDR3 is TGTGCCAGCAGCTTAGATCGGGGCACCATATATTTT.

The V gene is TRBV15, the J gene TRBJ2-3; 8 nucleotides agree with TRBD2. Germline CDR1 and CDR2: LNHNV and YYDKDF (reference sequence). J gave up 3 bases and V 0 bases, and 2 bases lay outside the gene matches. CDR3 length: 15 residues. CDR3 sequence: CATSREASGTDTQYF. CDR3 DNA sequence: TGTGCCACCAGCAGAGAGGCTAGCGGGACAGATACGCAGTATTTT.

V and J are TRBV9 and TRBJ1-4; 7 bases match TRBD1. CDR1 is SGDLS, CDR2 YYNGEE, per germline. The CDR3 extends over 16 amino acids. V trimming: 3 bases; J trimming: 3 bases; junction bases outside the gene matches: 8. CDR3 bases: TGTGCCAGCAGCGCCCACCCAGGGGGGCCTAATGAAAAACTGTTTTTT. It specifies CASSAHPGGPNEKLFF.

V and J are TRBV18 and TRBJ2-7; maybe TRBD2 (5 bases). From germline, CDR1 is KGHSH and CDR2 LQKENI. The germline V and J ends were trimmed by 3 bases and 9 bases, with 12 bases remaining between them. The CDR3 is 12 amino acids. The CDR3 DNA reads as TGTGCCAGCTCACCCCTACCGGGGATGCAGTACTTC. Its translation: CASSPLPGMQYF.

The rearrangement joins TRBV19 to TRBJ1-6; D is perhaps TRBD1 (6 bases). V was pared by 6 bases and J by 9 bases, with 24 bases between. The CDR3 contains 17 residues. Germline V gene lookup returns CDR1 LNHDA and CDR2 SQIVND (reference sequence). The DNA for the CDR3 is TGTGCCAGTAGCTACCTTGGGGGCGCGTCGGATGGTTCACCCCTCCACTTT. This encodes CASSYLGGASDGSPLHF.

The V gene is TRBV7-9, the J gene TRBJ2-7; 10 bases are shared with TRBD1. The CDR3 sequence is 15 residues long. Trimming cost V 3 bases and J 0 bases; bases outside gene matches: 2. Germline V lookup: CDR1 SEHNR, CDR2 FQNEAQ (reference sequence). Written as DNA, the CDR3 is TGTGCCAGCAGCTTTGGGACAGGGGCCTCCTACGAGCAGTACTTC. This gives the protein CASSFGTGASYEQYF.

The chain combines TRBV5-1 with TRBJ1-6; 7 bases are a match to TRBD1. The CDR3 is 14 amino acids. J was trimmed by 8 bases and V by 4 bases; bases with no gene match: 6. In germline, CDR1 is SGHRS, CDR2 YFSETQ. CDR3 loop: CASSRDRNDSPLHF. The CDR3 DNA is TGCGCCAGCAGCCGGGACAGAAATGATTCACCCCTCCACTTT.

This chain uses TRBV25-1 with TRBJ1-2; D is undetermined. CDR1 is MGHDK and CDR2 is SYGVNS in the germline V gene. CDR3 length: 13 residues. Trimming pared 1 base from V and 5 bases from J, leaving 8 bases between. The CDR3 is CASSEFGSYGYTF. The CDR3 coding sequence is TGTGCCAGCAGTGAATTTGGCAGTTATGGCTACACCTTC.

This clone was detected only once. V usage is TRBV5-6 and J usage is TRBJ1-4; weak D call: TRBD1 (5 bases). From germline, CDR1 is SGHDT and CDR2 YYEEEE. The CDR3 contains 14 residues. V was cut by 2 bases and J by 6 bases, with 11 bases left in between. In DNA form, the CDR3 reads TGTGCCAGCAGCTTTAAGGGGTTCGATGAAAAACTGTTTTTT. This encodes CASSFKGFDEKLFF.

The chain links TRBV7-9 to TRBJ1-2; no definite D call. CDR1 is SEHNR and CDR2 is FQNEAQ in the germline V gene (reference sequence). V was shortened by 1 base and J by 0 bases, with 6 bases between the two germline ends. The CDR3 is 14 residues long. CDR3 nucleotide sequence: TGTGCCAGCAGCTTAGTTTCTGCTAACTATGGCTACACCTTC. Amino acid sequence: CASSLVSANYGYTF.

The gene calls are TRBV3-1 (or the pseudogene TRBV3-2) and TRBJ1-2; possible D gene TRBD1, 6 bases. Germline V gene lookup returns CDR1 LGHDT and CDR2 YNNKEL (reference sequence). The CDR3 totals 14 residues. Trimming removed 3 bases at V and 8 bases at J, with 16 bases between. The CDR3 DNA is TGTGCCAGCAGCCAGGCCCCACAGGGTACGGGCTACACCTTC. This sequence encodes CASSQAPQGTGYTF.

This clone has only one observation. The genes are TRBV5-1 and TRBJ2-2; TRBD1 agrees at 7 bases. Per germline, CDR1 SGHRS and CDR2 YFSETQ. J gave up 0 bases and V 0 bases, and 2 bases lay outside the gene matches. CDR3 length: 16 residues. In DNA, the CDR3 is TGCGCCAGCAGCTTGGGAGGGGGCTCGAACACCGGGGAGCTGTTTTTT. This encodes CASSLGGGSNTGELFF.

The V call is TRBV7-3, the J call TRBJ2-7; the match to TRBD2 covers 13 bases. The length of the CDR3 is 15 residues. Per germline, CDR1 SGHTA and CDR2 FQGTGA. V dropped 2 bases and J dropped 6; count of bases not matched to a gene: 4. CDR3 amino acids: CASSLGLAGVSEQYF. CDR3 in DNA: TGTGCCAGCAGCTTAGGACTAGCGGGAGTCTCCGAGCAGTACTTC. The variable domain in full, with the rest retrieved from reference TRBV7-3 and TRBJ2-7, is GAGVSQTPSNKVTEKGKYVELRCDPISGHTALYWYRQSLGQGPEFLIYFQGTGAADDSGLPNDRFFAVRPEGSVSTLKIQRTERGDSAVYLCASSLGLAGVSEQYFGPGTRLTVT.